The 6 T cell receptor beta chains given below trace back to one sample, sequenced in a study of blood T cell repertoires in COVID-19. Produced via immunoSEQ multiplex PCR; TCRdb's table is partial and in-frame only. In the table there are around 74,000 clones, roughly 90% of which are singletons. Sequencing was carried out using peripheral blood. The receptors were gathered from a woman older than 75 with active or convalescent COVID-19.

This clone showed up just a few times. The CDR3 loop is CASSQESHSGTDTQYF. CDR3 bases: TGTGCCAGCAGCCAAGAATCGCACTCTGGCACAGATACGCAGTATTTT. The rearrangement joins TRBV3-1 (or the pseudogene TRBV3-2) to TRBJ2-3, with D unclear. Germline CDR1 and CDR2: LGHDT and YNNKEL (reference sequence). This CDR3 comprises 16 residues. Trimming pared 0 bases from V and 1 base from J, leaving 11 bases between.

The chain is built from TRBV6-5 and TRBJ2-1, with 11 nucleotides matching TRBD2. Germline assignment: CDR1 MNHEY and CDR2 SVGAGI. Losses at the gene ends were 5 bases for V and 10 bases for J; bases not matched to a gene: 10. The CDR3 is made up of 15 amino acids. The CDR3 loop is CASSRDSGGAYEQFF. As DNA, the CDR3 is TGTGCCAGCAGTCGTGATAGCGGGGGGGCATACGAGCAGTTCTTC.

The gene calls are TRBV4-1 and TRBJ1-2; 9 bases are a match to TRBD1. Germline V gives CDR1 MGHRA, CDR2 YSYEKL. The CDR3 consists of 16 residues. V lost 4 bases to trimming and J lost 2 bases; unmatched junction nucleotides: 8. This CDR3 is CASSPSPGQGNYGYTF. CDR3 coding DNA: TGCGCCAGCAGCCCGAGCCCGGGACAGGGAAACTATGGCTACACCTTC.

The chain combines TRBV5-1 with TRBJ2-1; possibly TRBD1 for D (6 bases). V was trimmed by 1 base and J by 7 bases, leaving 12 bases between them. The CDR3 runs to 14 residues. CDR1 and CDR2 (germline): SGHRS, YFSETQ. CDR3 nucleotides: TGCGCCAGCAGCTTGACAGGGTCAGTGAATGAGCAGTTCTTC. It yields the protein CASSLTGSVNEQFF.

A few counts support this clone. The chain joins TRBV2 to TRBJ1-1; 7 bases are a match to TRBD1. CDR1 SNHLY and CDR2 FYNNEI come from the germline V gene. V lost 5 bases and J lost 4; bases outside the gene matches: 19. The CDR3 spans 18 residues. DNA of the CDR3: TGTGCCAGCAGTCGCCGCTGGACAGGCGGCAGTAGGGGCACTGAAGCTTTCTTT. This encodes CASSRRWTGGSRGTEAFF.

The chain couples TRBV6-5 to TRBJ2-6; D gene ambiguous. The CDR3 runs to 15 residues. The V gene's germline CDR1 is MNHEY and CDR2 SVGAGI. Trimming cost V 5 bases and J 0 bases, with 8 bases left between them. As DNA, the CDR3 is TGTGCCAGCAGTCGTCATAGCTCTGGGGCCAACGTCCTGACTTTC. This encodes CASSRHSSGANVLTF.